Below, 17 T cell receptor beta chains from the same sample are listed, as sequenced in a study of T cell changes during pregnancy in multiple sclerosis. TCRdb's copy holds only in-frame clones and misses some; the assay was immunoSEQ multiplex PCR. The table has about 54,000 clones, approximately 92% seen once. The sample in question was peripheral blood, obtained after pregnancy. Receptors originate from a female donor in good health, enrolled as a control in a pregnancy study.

The CDR3: CASSPRDSPLHF. DNA of the CDR3: TGTGCCAGCAGTCCGCGGGATTCACCCCTCCACTTT. The genes are TRBV27 and TRBJ1-6, with no clear D. Germline V gene lookup returns CDR1 MNHEY and CDR2 SMNVEV (reference sequence). Trimming removed 5 bases at V and 8 bases at J, with 7 bases between. The CDR3 has 12 amino acids.

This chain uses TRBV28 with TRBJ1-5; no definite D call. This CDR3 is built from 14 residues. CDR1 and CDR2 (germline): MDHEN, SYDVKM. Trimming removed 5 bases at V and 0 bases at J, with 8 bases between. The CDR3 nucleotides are TGTGCCAGCAGTCCGTTGTTTAGCAATCAGCCCCAGCATTTT. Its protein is CASSPLFSNQPQHF.

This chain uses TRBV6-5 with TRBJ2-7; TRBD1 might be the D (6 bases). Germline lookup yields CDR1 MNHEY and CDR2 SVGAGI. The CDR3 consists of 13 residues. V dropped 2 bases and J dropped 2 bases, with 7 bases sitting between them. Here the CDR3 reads CASSYNRAYEQYF. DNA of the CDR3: TGTGCCAGCAGTTACAACAGGGCCTACGAGCAGTACTTC.

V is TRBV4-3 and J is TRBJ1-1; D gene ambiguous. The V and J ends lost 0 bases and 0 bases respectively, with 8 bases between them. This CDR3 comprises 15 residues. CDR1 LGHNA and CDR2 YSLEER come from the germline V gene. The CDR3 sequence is CASSQDSLMNTEAFF. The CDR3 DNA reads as TGCGCCAGCAGCCAAGACTCCCTAATGAACACTGAAGCTTTCTTT.

CDR3 nucleotide sequence: TGTGCCAGCAGCCAAGACAGGGCTTTAAACTATGGCTACACCTTC. This translates into CASSQDRALNYGYTF. The chain carries TRBV7-9 and TRBJ1-2; 7 bases match TRBD1. V shed 5 bases and J 2 bases; nucleotides not matched to a gene: 8. The V gene's germline CDR1 is SEHNR and CDR2 FQNEAQ (reference sequence). The CDR3 has 15 amino acids.

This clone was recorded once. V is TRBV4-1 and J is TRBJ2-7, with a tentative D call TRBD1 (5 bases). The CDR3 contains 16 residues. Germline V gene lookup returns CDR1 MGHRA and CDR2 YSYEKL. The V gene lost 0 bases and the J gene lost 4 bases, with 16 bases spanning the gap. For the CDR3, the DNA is TGCGCCAGCAGCCAAGAAGGCAGGGTATCTCGGTACGAGCAGTACTTC. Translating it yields CASSQEGRVSRYEQYF.

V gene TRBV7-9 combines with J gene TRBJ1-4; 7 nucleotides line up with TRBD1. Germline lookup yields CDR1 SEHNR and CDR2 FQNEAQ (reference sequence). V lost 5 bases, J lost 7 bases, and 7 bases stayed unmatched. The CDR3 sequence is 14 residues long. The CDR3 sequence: CASSHTGDGEKLFF. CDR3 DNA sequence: TGTGCCAGCAGCCATACAGGGGACGGTGAAAAACTGTTTTTT. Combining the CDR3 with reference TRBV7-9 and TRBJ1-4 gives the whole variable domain DTGVSQNPRHKITKRGQNVTFRCDPISEHNRLYWYRQTLGQGPEFLTYFQNEAQLEKSRLLSDRFSAERPKGSFSTLEIQRTEQGDSAMYLCASSHTGDGEKLFFGSGTQLSVL.

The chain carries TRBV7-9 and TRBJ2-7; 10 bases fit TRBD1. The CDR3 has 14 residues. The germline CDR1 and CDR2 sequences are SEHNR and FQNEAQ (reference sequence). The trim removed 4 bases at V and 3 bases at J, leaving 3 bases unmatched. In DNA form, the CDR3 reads TGTGCCAGCAGCTCCCGGGACAGGGGCTACGAGCAGTACTTC. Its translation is CASSSRDRGYEQYF.

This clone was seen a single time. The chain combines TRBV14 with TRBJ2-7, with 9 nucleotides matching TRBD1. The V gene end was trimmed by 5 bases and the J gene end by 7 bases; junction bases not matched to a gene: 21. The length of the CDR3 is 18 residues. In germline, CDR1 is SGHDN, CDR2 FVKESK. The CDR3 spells CASSGLGRPSGTGLEQYF. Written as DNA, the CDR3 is TGTGCCAGCAGCGGTCTGGGCAGGCCCTCCGGGACAGGGCTGGAGCAGTACTTC.

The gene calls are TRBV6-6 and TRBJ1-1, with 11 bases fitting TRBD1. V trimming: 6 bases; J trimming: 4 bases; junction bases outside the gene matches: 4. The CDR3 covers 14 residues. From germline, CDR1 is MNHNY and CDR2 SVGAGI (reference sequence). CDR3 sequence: CASRGTGGGTEAFF. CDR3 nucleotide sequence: TGTGCCAGCAGGGGGACAGGGGGAGGCACTGAAGCTTTCTTT.

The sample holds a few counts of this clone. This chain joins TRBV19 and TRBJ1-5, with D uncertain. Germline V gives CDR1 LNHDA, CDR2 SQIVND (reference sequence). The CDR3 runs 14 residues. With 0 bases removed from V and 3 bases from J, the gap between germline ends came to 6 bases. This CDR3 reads CASSIDSLNQPQHF. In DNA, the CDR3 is TGTGCCAGTAGTATAGATAGCCTCAATCAGCCCCAGCATTTT.

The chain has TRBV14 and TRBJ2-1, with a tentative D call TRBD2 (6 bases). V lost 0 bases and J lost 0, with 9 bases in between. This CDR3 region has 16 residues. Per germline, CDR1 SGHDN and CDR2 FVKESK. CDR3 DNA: TGTGCCAGCAGCCAAGATTGGCGGGGCTCCTACAATGAGCAGTTCTTC. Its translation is CASSQDWRGSYNEQFF.

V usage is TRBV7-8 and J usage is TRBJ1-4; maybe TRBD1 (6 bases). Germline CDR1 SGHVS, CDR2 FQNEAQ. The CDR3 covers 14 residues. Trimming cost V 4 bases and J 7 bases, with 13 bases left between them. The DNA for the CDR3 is TGTGCCAGCAGCTATCGGGGGGCCCCTGAAAAACTGTTTTTT. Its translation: CASSYRGAPEKLFF.

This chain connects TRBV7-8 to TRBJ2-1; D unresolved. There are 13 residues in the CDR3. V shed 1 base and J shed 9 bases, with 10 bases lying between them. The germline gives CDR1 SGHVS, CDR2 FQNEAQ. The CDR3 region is CASSLERNTEQFF. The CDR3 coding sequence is TGTGCCAGCAGCTTAGAAAGAAACACTGAGCAGTTCTTC.

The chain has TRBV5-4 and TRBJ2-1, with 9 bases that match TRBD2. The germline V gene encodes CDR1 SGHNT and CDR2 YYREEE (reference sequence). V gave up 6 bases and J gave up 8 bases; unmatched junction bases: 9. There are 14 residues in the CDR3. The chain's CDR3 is CASKTRGGLDEQFF. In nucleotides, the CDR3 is TGTGCCAGCAAAACGCGGGGGGGCCTGGATGAGCAGTTCTTC. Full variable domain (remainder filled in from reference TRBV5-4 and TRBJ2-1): ETGVTQSPTHLIKTRGQQVTLRCSSQSGHNTVSWYQQALGQGPQFIFQYYREEENGRGNFPPRFSGLQFPNYSSELNVNALELDDSALYLCASKTRGGLDEQFFGPGTRLTVL.

CDR3 nucleotide sequence: TGTGCCAGCAGTTCCCAGGGGGCGGGCGATGAGCAGTTCTTC. Its translation is CASSSQGAGDEQFF. V and J are TRBV6-5 and TRBJ2-1, with 8 bases lining up with TRBD1. Germline V gene sequence: CDR1 MNHEY, CDR2 SVGAGI. The CDR3 length is 14 residues. The V segment lost 4 bases and the J segment 8 bases; nucleotides outside the gene matches: 7.

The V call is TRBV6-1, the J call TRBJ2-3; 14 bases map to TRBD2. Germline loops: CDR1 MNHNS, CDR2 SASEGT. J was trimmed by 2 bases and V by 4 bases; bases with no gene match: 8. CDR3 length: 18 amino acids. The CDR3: CASSAGLAGGPNTDTQYF. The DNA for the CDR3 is TGTGCCAGCAGTGCCGGACTAGCGGGAGGACCTAACACAGATACGCAGTATTTT.